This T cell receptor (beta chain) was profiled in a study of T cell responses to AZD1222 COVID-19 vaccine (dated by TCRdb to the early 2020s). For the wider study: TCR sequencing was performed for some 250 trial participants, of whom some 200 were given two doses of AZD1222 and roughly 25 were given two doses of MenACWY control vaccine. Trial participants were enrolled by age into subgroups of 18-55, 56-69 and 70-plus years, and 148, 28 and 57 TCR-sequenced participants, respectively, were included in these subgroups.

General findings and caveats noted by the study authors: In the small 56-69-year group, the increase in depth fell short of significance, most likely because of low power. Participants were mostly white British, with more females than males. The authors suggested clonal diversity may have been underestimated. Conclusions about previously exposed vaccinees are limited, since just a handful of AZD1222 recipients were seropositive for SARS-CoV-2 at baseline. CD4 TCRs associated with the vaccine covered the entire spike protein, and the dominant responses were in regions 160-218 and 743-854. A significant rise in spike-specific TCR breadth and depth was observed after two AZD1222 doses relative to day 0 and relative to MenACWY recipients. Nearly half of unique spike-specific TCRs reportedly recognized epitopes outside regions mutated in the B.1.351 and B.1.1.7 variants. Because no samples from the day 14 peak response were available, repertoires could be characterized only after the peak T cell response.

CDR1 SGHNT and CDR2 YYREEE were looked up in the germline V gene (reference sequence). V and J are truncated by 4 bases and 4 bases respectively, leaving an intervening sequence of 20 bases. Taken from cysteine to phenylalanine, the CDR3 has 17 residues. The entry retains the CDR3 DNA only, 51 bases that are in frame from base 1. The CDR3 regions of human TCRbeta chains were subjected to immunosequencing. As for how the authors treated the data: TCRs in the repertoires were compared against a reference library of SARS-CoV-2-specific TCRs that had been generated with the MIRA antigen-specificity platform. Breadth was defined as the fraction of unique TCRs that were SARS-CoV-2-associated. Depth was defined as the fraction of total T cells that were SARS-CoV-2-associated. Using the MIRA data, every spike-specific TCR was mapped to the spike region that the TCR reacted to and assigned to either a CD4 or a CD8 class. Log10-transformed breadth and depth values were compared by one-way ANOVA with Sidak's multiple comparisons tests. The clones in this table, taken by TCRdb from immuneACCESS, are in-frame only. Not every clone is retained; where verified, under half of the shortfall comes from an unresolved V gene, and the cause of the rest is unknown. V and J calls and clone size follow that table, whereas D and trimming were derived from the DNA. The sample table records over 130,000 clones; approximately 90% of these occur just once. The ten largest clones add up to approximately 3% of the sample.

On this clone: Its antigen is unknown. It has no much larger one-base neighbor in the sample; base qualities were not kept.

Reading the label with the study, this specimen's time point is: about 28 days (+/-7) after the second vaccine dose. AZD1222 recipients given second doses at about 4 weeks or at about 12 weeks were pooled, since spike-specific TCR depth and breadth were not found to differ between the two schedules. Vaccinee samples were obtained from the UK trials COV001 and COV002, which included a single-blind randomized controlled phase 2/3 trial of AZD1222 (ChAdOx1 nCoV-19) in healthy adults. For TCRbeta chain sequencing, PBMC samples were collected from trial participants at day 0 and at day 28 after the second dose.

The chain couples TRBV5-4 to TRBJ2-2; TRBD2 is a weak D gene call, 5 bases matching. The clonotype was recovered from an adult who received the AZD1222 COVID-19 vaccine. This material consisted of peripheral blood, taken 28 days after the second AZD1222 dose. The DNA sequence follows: TGTGCCAGCAGCCCAACCAAAGACCCGCGGGCCACCGGGGAGCTGTTTTTT. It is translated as CASSPTKDPRATGELFF. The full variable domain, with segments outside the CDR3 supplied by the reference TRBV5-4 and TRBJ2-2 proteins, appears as ETGVTQSPTHLIKTRGQQVTLRCSSQSGHNTVSWYQQALGQGPQFIFQYYREEENGRGNFPPRFSGLQFPNYSSELNVNALELDDSALYLCASSPTKDPRATGELFFGEGSRLTVL.